The TCR beta chain under discussion was sequenced for a study of shared clonotypes between healthy human individuals (dated by TCRdb to the early 2020s). General notes on the study: A couple of women and a few men aged 18 to 49 years were included in the cohort. Per donor, leukapheresis produced somewhere between about 0.9 and 9 billion PBMCs. For each donor, three plates each were used for CD4 naive and CD4 memory, two plates were used for CD8 naive, and one plate was used for CD8 memory. To estimate repertoire size and how much clonotype sharing occurs between individuals, the study deeply sequenced the blood TCR repertoires of five healthy adults. Libraries were prepared and TCR repertoires were sequenced by different laboratories using diverse techniques, in order to increase sequencing depth and limit assay-specific biases.

Ends trimmed: V by 6 bases, J by 5 bases; bases unmatched to a gene: 10. CDR1 and CDR2, per the germline V gene, are MNHEY and SVGAGI. Counted from cysteine to phenylalanine, this CDR3 has 15 amino acids. Only the CDR3 part of the read is kept: 45 bases, read in frame from the first base. Donors were healthy HIV-negative adults with no recently reported acute infections or vaccinations. All donors were Caucasian adults living in Nashville, Tennessee, USA. CD4+ T cells were enriched by magnetic negative selection; naive cells were then positively selected on CD45RA, and the negative fraction formed the memory subset. After blood collection by leukapheresis, PBMCs were isolated using Ficoll-Histopaque density gradient centrifugation and then cryopreserved in the vapor phase of liquid nitrogen. Analytical flow cytometry was used to check the purity and quantity of each magnetically sorted T cell population. From each sorted fraction, genomic DNA was isolated and quantified by UV absorbance on a Nanodrop 2000c.

Points on this clone: What this receptor recognizes is not known. No much larger clonotype is one base removed from it; base qualities were not supplied.

What the research found in general, with its limitations: The small number of donors limited the genetic and exposure-history diversity represented. Pairwise subsampling led to the expectation that sequencing depth would affect the degree of clonotype sharing among donors. Sampling was restricted to blood, and TCR repertoires in tissues likely differ from the TCR repertoires found in blood. Incomplete sequencing was indicated by rarefaction of sorted-subset datasets, despite the large sequencing depth. Compared with non-shared clonotypes, the clonotypes found in all four sorted-subset donors had higher generation probabilities. Naive subsets generally had larger estimated clonotype richness than memory subsets. Roughly 5% of naive CD4, 3.5% of naive CD8, 2% to 2.5% of memory CD4, and 0.4% of memory CD8 clonotypes were shared across a few donors.

Using the deep immunoSEQ assay, TCR CDR3 regions were amplified from genomic DNA by multiplex PCR. For each cell subset, the extracted genomic DNA was distributed evenly across all wells of several immunoSEQ 96-well plates, and each plate served as one replicate. For sorted subsets, each replicate PCR was loaded with around 220 ng genomic DNA, equivalent to 30,000 or so T cell genomes. The purified libraries were quantified using a Qubit 3.0 fluorometer, sized with a Bioanalyzer 2100, and then quantified again using the KAPA Library Quantification kit. Every immunoSEQ 96-well plate was sequenced on a dedicated single-read 150-cycle Illumina NextSeq 550 flow cell. The source study handled its data this way. Because the immunoSEQ output included only junctional sequences and no quality scores, the filtering could not be the same as the filtering used for full-length reads. Sequences were annotated with PyIR, a Python wrapper for IgBLAST v1.9, and V/J genes and CDR3 were assigned using IMGT germline references. Reads were removed for weak V/J assignments (E-value above 1e-6), missing CDR3, stop codons, out-of-frame junctions, or ambiguous translated residues. V3J clonotypes were defined as sequences sharing an identical inferred V gene, J gene, and CDR3 amino acid sequence. Percentage overlap between repertoires was computed as shared unique clonotypes divided by the size of the smaller repertoire. Repertoire richness was assessed with RTK rarefaction, the Chao1 estimator, and Recon v2.1 estimates of unobserved clonotypes. Generation probabilities were computed with OLGA for all TCRbeta clonotypes obtained by the gDNA method from four donors. TCRdb took this table from immuneACCESS and kept in-frame rearrangements with V and J called. Such tables lack part of the clones; where checked against another copy, unresolved V genes explain under half of the gap, and the rest is unexplained. V, J and clone size derive from that table, while D and trimming were established from the DNA sequence. The sample table holds some 2,500,000 clones, of which over 85% were seen once. The ten largest account for 0.35% to 0.45% of the sample.

This receptor chain uses TRBV6-5 and TRBJ2-5; TRBD2 lines up with 9 middle nucleotides. The receptor comes from a man aged 18 to 30 in good health. Some clones in this sample may be carry-over from other donors' samples. Specimen: naive CD4+ T cells from PBMCs. The cell subset or site label corresponds to: CD45RA+ positively selected. The DNA reads as follows: TGTGCCAGCAGGGACCGCGGGAGGGCCGGGGAGACCCAGTACTTC. Protein translation: CASRDRGRAGETQYF.